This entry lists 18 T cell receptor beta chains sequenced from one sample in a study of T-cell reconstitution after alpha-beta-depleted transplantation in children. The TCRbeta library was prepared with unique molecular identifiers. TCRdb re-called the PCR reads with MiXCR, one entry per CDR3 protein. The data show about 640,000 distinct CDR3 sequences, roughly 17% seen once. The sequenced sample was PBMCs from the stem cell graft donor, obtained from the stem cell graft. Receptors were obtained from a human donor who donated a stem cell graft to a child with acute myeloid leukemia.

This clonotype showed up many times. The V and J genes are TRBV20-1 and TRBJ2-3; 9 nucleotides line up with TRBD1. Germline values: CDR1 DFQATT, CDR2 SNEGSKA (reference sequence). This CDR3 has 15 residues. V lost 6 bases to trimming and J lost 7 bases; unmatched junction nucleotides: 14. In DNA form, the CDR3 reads TGCAGTGCCACCCGGGACAGGGTTGAGGGAAATACGCAGTATTTT. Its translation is CSATRDRVEGNTQYF.

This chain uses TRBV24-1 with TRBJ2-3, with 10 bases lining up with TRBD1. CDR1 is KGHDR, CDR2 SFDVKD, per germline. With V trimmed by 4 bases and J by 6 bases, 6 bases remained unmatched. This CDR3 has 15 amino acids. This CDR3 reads CATSETGGESDTQYF. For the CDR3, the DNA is TGTGCCACCAGTGAGACAGGGGGCGAATCTGATACGCAGTATTTT.

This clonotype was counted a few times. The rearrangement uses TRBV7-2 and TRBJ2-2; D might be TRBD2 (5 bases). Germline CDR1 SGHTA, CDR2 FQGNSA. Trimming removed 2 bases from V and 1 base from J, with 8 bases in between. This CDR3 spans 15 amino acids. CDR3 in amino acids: CASSLRDLNTGELFF. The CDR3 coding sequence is TGTGCCAGCAGCTTACGGGATTTGAACACCGGGGAGCTGTTTTTT.

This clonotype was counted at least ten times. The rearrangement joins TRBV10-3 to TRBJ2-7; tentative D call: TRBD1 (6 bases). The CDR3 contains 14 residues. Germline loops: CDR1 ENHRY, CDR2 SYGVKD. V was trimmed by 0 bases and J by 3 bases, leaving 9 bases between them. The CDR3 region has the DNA TGTGCCATCAGTGAGTCCAGGACAGACTACGAGCAGTACTTC. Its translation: CAISESRTDYEQYF.

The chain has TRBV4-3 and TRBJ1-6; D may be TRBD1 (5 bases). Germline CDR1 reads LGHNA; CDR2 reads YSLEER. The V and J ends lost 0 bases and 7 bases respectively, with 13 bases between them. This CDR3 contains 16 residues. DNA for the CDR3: TGCGCCAGCAGCCAAGATCCCCCGGGGGGGAATTCACCCCTCCACTTT. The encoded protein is CASSQDPPGGNSPLHF.

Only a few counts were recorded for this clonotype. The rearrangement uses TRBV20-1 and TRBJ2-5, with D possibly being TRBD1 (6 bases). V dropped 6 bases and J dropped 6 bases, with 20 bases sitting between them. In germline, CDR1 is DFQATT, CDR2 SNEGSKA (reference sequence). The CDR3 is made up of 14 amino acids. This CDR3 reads CSATWDIPVQTQYF. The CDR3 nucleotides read TGCAGTGCGACCTGGGACATCCCAGTCCAGACCCAGTACTTC.

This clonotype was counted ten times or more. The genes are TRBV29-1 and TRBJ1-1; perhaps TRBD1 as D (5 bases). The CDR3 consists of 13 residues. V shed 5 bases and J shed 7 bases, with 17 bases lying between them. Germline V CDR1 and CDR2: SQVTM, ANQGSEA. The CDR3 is CSVSRDRLFEAFF. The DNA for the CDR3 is TGCAGCGTTAGTCGGGACCGTTTGTTTGAAGCTTTCTTT.

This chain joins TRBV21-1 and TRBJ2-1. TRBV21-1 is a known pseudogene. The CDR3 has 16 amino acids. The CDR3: CARVLESGMPYNEQFF. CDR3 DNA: TGTGCCAGAGTGCTTGAAAGTGGCATGCCCTACAATGAGCAGTTCTTC.

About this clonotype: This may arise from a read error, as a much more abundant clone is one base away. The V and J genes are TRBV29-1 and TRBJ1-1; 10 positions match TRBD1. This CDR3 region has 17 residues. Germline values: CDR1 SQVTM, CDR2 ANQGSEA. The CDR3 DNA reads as TGCAGCGCTGGGGGGAAGGAAGGGACAGGGGCTTACACTGACGCTTTCTTT. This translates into CSAGGKEGTGAYTDAFF.

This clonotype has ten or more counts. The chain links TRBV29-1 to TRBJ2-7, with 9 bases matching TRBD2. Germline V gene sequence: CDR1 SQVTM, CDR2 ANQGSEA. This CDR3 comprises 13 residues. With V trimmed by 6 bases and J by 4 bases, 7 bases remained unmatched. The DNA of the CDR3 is TGCAGCGTGGAGAGCGGGGGGAGGTACGAGCAGTACTTC. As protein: CSVESGGRYEQYF.

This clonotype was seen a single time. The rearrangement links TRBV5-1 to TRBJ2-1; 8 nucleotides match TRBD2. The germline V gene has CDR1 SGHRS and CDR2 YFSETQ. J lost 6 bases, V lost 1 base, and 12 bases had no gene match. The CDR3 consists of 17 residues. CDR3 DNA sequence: TGCGCCAGCAGCTTGCTCCCCGGGGGGGCGATCGGCAATGAGCAGTTCTTC. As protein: CASSLLPGGAIGNEQFF.

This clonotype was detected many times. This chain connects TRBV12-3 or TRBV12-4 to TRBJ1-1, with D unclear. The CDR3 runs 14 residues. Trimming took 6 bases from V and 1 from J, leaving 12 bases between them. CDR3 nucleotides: TGTGCCAGCAGGCCGCGTCGGGAGAACACTGAAGCTTTCTTT. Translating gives CASRPRRENTEAFF.

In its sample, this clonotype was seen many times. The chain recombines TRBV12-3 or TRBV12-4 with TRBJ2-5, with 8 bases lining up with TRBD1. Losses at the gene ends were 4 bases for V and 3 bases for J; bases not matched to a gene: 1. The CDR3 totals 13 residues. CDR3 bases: TGTGCCAGCAGTTCACAGGGGGAAGAGACCCAGTACTTC. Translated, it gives CASSSQGEETQYF.

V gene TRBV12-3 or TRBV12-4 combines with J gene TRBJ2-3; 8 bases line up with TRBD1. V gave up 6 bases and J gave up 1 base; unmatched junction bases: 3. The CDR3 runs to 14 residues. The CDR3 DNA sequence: TGTGCCAGCAGGTTGGGACAGGGCACAGATACGCAGTATTTT. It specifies CASRLGQGTDTQYF.

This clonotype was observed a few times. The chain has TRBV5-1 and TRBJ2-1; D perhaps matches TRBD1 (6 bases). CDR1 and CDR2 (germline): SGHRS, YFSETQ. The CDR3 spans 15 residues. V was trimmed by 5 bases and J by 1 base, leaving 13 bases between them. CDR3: CASRMRGTSYNEQFF. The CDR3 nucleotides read TGCGCCAGCAGGATGAGGGGGACGTCCTACAATGAGCAGTTCTTC.

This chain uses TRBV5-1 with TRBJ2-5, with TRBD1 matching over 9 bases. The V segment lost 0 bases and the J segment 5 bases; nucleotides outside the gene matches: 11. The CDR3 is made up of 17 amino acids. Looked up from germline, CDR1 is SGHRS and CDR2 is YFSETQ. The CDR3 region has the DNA TGCGCCAGCAGCTTGGCCGACAGGGGGTTGTTGACGGAGACCCAGTACTTC. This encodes CASSLADRGLLTETQYF.

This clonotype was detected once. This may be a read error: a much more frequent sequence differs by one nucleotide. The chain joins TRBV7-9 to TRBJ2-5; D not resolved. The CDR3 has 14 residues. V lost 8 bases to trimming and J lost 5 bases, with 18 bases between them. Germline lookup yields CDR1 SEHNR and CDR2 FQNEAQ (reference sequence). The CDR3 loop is CASGSRLGRETQYF. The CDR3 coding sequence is TGTGCCAGCGGCTCCCGCCTCGGTCGGGAGACCCAGTACTTC.

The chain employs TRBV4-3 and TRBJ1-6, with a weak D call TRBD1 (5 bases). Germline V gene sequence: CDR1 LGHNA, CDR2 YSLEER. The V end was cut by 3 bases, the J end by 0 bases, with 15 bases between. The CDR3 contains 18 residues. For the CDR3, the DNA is TGCGCCAGCAGCCATTATTGGGGCTGGGGCTCCTATAATTCACCCCTCCACTTT. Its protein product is CASSHYWGWGSYNSPLHF.